Below, 9 T cell receptor beta chains from the same sample are listed, as sequenced in a study of cytomegalovirus exposure and HLA in healthy donors. The primer mix had 60 Vbeta and 13 Jbeta primers. The data were produced by immunoSEQ multiplex PCR, yet TCRdb's version contains in-frame clones alone and is incomplete. This sample has more than 80,000 clones; about nine tenths occur once, and the top ten carry over 8.5%. Material: PBMCs. The receptor source for this set is a man aged 25 to 45 in good health and CMV-seropositive.

V is TRBV29-1 and J is TRBJ2-7; perhaps TRBD1 as D (6 bases). From germline, CDR1 is SQVTM and CDR2 ANQGSEA. Trimming shortened V by 3 bases and J by 1 base, and 10 bases separated the two germline ends. There are 13 residues in the CDR3. This CDR3 reads CSVDQGSSYEQYF. CDR3 DNA sequence: TGCAGCGTTGATCAGGGGTCTTCCTACGAGCAGTACTTC.

The chain links TRBV30 to TRBJ1-5; perhaps TRBD1 as D (6 bases). The CDR3 contains 13 residues. V shed 3 bases and J shed 3 bases, with 9 bases lying between them. Germline V gene sequence: CDR1 GTSNPN, CDR2 SVGIG (reference sequence). The DNA of the CDR3 is TGTGCCTGGAGCCAGGGGTTCAATCAGCCCCAGCATTTT. This codes for CAWSQGFNQPQHF.

This clone was seen more than once but under ten times. The chain is built from TRBV19 and TRBJ1-3; no firm D call. Trimming took 3 bases from V and 3 from J, leaving 9 bases between them. The CDR3 sequence is 14 residues long. CDR1 and CDR2 from the germline V gene are LNHDA and SQIVND (reference sequence). The CDR3 loop reads CASSMVWLGNTIYF. The CDR3 DNA reads as TGTGCCAGTAGTATGGTATGGCTTGGAAACACCATATATTTT.

This sequence joins TRBV5-1 and TRBJ2-5, with 8 bases identical to TRBD2. The CDR3 covers 17 residues. The germline CDR1 and CDR2 sequences are SGHRS and YFSETQ. V was pared by 5 bases and J by 1 base, with 13 bases of the junction left unmatched. The CDR3 loop is CASRGGTRREGQETQYF. The CDR3 DNA reads TGCGCCAGCAGAGGGGGGACTAGGCGTGAGGGCCAAGAGACCCAGTACTTC.

V and J are TRBV11-2 and TRBJ2-5; the D gene is possibly TRBD1 (6 bases). The V end was cut by 4 bases, the J end by 4 bases, with 13 bases between. Germline V gene lookup returns CDR1 SGHAT and CDR2 FQNNGV. The CDR3 covers 14 residues. This chain's CDR3 is CASSSNRAGETQYF. The CDR3 DNA follows: TGTGCCAGCAGCTCGAACAGGGCCGGAGAGACCCAGTACTTC.

The chain employs TRBV9 and TRBJ2-7; TRBD1 agrees at 7 bases. This CDR3 is built from 15 residues. Trimming took 1 base from V and 2 from J; bases not matched to a gene: 6. CDR1 and CDR2 from the germline V gene are SGDLS and YYNGEE. For the CDR3, the DNA is TGTGCCAGCAGCGTATTTCCCGGGACAGCCTACGAGCAGTACTTC. It encodes CASSVFPGTAYEQYF.

This clone has only a few counts. Here the CDR3 reads CASTLNGYEQYF. CDR3 coding DNA: TGTGCCAGCACCTTAAACGGCTACGAGCAGTACTTC. This chain uses TRBV5-6 with TRBJ2-7, with D unresolved. Trimming left V 6 bases short and J 3 bases short, with 10 bases between. This CDR3 region has 12 residues. Germline CDR1 SGHDT, CDR2 YYEEEE.

The rearrangement joins TRBV11-2 to TRBJ1-2; 8 nucleotides agree with TRBD1. CDR1 and CDR2 from the germline V gene are SGHAT and FQNNGV. This CDR3 is built from 16 residues. Trimming took 5 bases from V and 5 from J; bases not matched to a gene: 13. CDR3 coding DNA: TGTGCCAGCAGCCCCGAACCGACAGGGGATCGGTATGGCTACACCTTC. It encodes CASSPEPTGDRYGYTF.

The gene calls are TRBV27 and TRBJ2-7; D is perhaps TRBD2 (6 bases). The V gene lost 4 bases and the J gene lost 3 bases, with 19 bases spanning the gap. The CDR3 totals 16 residues. The germline gives CDR1 MNHEY, CDR2 SMNVEV (reference sequence). CDR3 protein: CASSSNRDSSYYEQYF. CDR3 in DNA: TGTGCCAGCAGTTCTAACCGGGACTCCAGCTACTACGAGCAGTACTTC.